These T cell receptor beta chains were read from a single sample in a study of response to subunit inactivated influenza vaccine. TCRdb reprocessed the RT-PCR reads with MiXCR, giving one entry per CDR3 protein. The table includes over 400,000 distinct CDR3 sequences, 11% detected once. This specimen consisted of PBMCs from blood, obtained roughly 46 days after vaccination. These receptor sequences come from a man aged 50-59 years who received an inactivated influenza vaccine. Both conserved end residues are part of each CDR3. A D gene is named only where the DNA matches it firmly. For some rows the clone size is stated as once, few or many, or as a class when expanded; others skip it.

abundance	j_gene	len	v_gene	d_gene	CDR3aa	CDR3nt
few	TRBJ1-2	12	TRBV7-2	NA	CASSLVRRGYTF	TGTGCCAGCAGCTTAGTCCGACGTGGCTACACCTTC
NA	TRBJ2-1	12	TRBV5-1	NA	CASSVDPLSQFF	TGCGCCAGCAGCGTCGATCCCCTGAGCCAGTTCTTC
NA	TRBJ1-1	14	TRBV20-1	NA	CSARVGTKNTEAFF	TGCAGTGCTAGAGTTGGGACAAAGAACACTGAAGCTTTCTTT
many	TRBJ2-1	15	TRBV7-9	NA	CASSPGRSSYNEQFF	TGTGCCAGCAGCCCGGGACGTAGCTCCTACAATGAGCAGTTCTTC
NA	TRBJ2-1	17	TRBV3-1	TRBD2	CASSLVGGTSWGRVQFF	TGTGCCAGCAGCCTCGTGGGCGGGACTAGCTGGGGTCGGGTGCAGTTCTTC
many	TRBJ2-5	12	TRBV29-1	NA	CSVAGIQETQYF	TGCAGCGTTGCAGGGATCCAAGAGACCCAGTACTTC
NA	TRBJ2-3	14	TRBV7-2	TRBD2	CASSLGLAAGTQYF	TGTGCCAGCAGCTTAGGTCTAGCGGCGGGTACGCAGTATTTT
few	TRBJ1-1	12	TRBV20-1	NA	CSAGGGDTEAFF	TGCAGTGCTGGCGGGGGGGACACTGAAGCTTTCTTT
NA	TRBJ2-7	15	TRBV25-1	NA	CASSEGSVARGEQYF	TGTGCCAGCAGTGAAGGCTCAGTAGCTCGGGGGGAGCAGTACTTC
NA	TRBJ2-1	16	TRBV7-8	TRBD2	CASSLIGTSVHNEQFF	TGTGCCAGCAGCTTAATCGGGACTAGCGTACACAATGAGCAGTTCTTC
many	TRBJ2-1	17	TRBV27	TRBD1	CASSSLPTGGPYNEQFF	TGTGCCAGCAGTTCCCTACCGACAGGGGGCCCTTACAATGAGCAGTTCTTC
few	TRBJ2-1	16	TRBV30	NA	CAWRRGPISSYNEQFF	TGTGCCTGGAGGAGAGGACCAATTAGCTCCTACAATGAGCAGTTCTTC
few	TRBJ2-3	15	TRBV20-1	NA	CSARDRSRSTDTQYF	TGCAGTGCTAGAGACCGTTCCCGATCCACAGATACGCAGTATTTT
many	TRBJ2-7	14	TRBV29-1	NA	CSVEDRTSSYEQYF	TGCAGCGTTGAAGATCGGACCTCCTCCTACGAGCAGTACTTC
NA	TRBJ2-3	14	TRBV29-1	TRBD2	CSFMDGGMADTQYF	TGCAGCTTTATGGACGGGGGGATGGCAGATACGCAGTATTTT
many	TRBJ2-1	14	TRBV28	TRBD1	CASSLQGAGNEQFF	TGTGCCAGCAGTTTGCAGGGGGCAGGCAATGAGCAGTTCTTC
few	TRBJ1-2	15	TRBV27	NA	CASSLDPQSRYGYTF	TGTGCCAGCAGTTTAGACCCCCAAAGCCGCTATGGCTACACCTTC
NA	TRBJ2-5	13	TRBV6-1	NA	CASSDHDAETQYF	TGTGCCAGCAGCGACCACGACGCGGAGACCCAGTACTTC
NA	TRBJ1-2	16	TRBV6-2/TRBV6-3	NA	CASSYSGRKTNYGYTF	TGTGCCAGCAGTTACTCGGGGCGGAAGACTAACTATGGCTACACCTTC
many	TRBJ2-1	12	TRBV10-3	NA	CAISGAGVEQFF	TGTGCCATCAGTGGAGCAGGGGTTGAGCAGTTCTTC